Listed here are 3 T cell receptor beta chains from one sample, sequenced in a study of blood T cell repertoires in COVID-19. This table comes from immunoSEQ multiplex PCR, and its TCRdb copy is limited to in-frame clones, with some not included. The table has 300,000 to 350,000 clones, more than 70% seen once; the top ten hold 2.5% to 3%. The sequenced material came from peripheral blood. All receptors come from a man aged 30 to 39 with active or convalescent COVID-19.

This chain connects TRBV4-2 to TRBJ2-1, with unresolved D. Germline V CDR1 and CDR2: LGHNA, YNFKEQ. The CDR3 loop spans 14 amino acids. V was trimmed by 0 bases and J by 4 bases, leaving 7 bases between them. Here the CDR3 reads CASSQDTAYNEQFF. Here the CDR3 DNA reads TGTGCCAGCAGCCAAGATACAGCATACAATGAGCAGTTCTTC.

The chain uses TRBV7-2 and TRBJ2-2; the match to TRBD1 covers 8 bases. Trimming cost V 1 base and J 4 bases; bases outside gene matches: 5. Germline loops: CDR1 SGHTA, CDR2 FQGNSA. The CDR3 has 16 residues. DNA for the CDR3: TGTGCCAGCAGCTTAGTAGGGACAGGCATCACCGGGGAGCTGTTTTTT. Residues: CASSLVGTGITGELFF.

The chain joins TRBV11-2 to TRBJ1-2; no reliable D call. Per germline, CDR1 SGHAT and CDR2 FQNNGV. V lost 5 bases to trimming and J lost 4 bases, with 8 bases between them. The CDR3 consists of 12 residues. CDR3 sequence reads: CASSPLRYGYTF. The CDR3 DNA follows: TGTGCCAGCAGCCCACTCCGCTATGGCTACACCTTC.